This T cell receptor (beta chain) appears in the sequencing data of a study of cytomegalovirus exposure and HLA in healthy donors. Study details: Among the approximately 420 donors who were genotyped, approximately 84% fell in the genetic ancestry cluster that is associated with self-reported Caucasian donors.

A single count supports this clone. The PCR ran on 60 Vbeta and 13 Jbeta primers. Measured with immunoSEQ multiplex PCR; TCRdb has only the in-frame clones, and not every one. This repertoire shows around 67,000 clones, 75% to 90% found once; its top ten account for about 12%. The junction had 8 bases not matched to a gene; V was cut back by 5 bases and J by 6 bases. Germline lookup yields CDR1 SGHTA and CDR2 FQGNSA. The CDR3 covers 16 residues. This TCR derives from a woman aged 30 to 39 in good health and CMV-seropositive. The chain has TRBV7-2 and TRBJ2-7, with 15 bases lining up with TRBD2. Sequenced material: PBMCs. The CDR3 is CASSIWTSGRAGEQYF. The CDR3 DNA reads TGTGCCAGCAGCATCTGGACTAGCGGGAGGGCCGGCGAGCAGTACTTC.